Listed below are T cell receptor beta chains from one sample, sequenced in a study of blood T cell repertoires in COVID-19. TCRdb's table, derived via immunoSEQ multiplex PCR, lists solely in-frame clones and lacks some. The sample holds approximately 490,000 clones, about nine tenths seen once. Specimen: PBMCs or T cells enriched from blood (not recorded which). The origin of the receptors is a woman between 18 and 30 years old who had recovered from COVID-19. CDR3s include the opening cysteine and the closing phenylalanine or tryptophan. Fields, in order: D gene, clone size, CDR3 length, V gene, J gene, CDR3 protein, CDR3 DNA. The D gene is left open where the match is weak. Clone size, where shown, is once, few, many, or a class for clones that have expanded.

>.|.|14|TRBV27|TRBJ1-1
CASIRTGSRGEAFF
TGTGCCAGCATCCGGACCGGCTCCAGGGGCGAAGCTTTCTTT
>TRBD2|.|15|TRBV15|TRBJ2-1
CATVKSQAGGREQFF
TGTGCCACCGTCAAGTCCCAAGCGGGGGGTCGCGAGCAGTTCTTC
>.|.|14|TRBV5-1|TRBJ2-2
CASSLAGGTGELFF
TGCGCCAGCAGCTTGGCCGGGGGAACCGGGGAGCTGTTTTTT
>.|.|17|TRBV10-1|TRBJ2-3
CASTARAPEGRTDTQYF
TGCGCCAGTACTGCCCGGGCCCCGGAGGGTCGAACAGATACGCAGTATTTT
>TRBD1|.|15|TRBV11-2|TRBJ2-7
CASSLGWTGDYEQYF
TGTGCCAGCAGCCTCGGATGGACAGGGGACTACGAGCAGTACTTC
>TRBD1|.|18|TRBV6-7|TRBJ1-4
CASSPNTGGSFWNEKLFF
TGTGCCAGCAGTCCTAATACAGGGGGCTCTTTTTGGAATGAAAAACTGTTTTTT
>.|.|15|TRBV20-1|TRBJ2-7
CSASRQLTGGGEQYF
TGCAGTGCTAGTCGACAACTTACAGGGGGGGGCGAGCAGTACTTC
>.|.|16|TRBV7-6|TRBJ1-1
CASSPLVGLMNTEAFF
TGTGCCAGCAGCCCCTTGGTTGGACTCATGAACACTGAAGCTTTCTTT
>.|.|15|TRBV5-1|TRBJ1-2
CASSLDGQANYGYTF
TGCGCCAGCAGCTTGGACGGACAAGCTAACTATGGCTACACCTTC
>.|.|13|TRBV28|TRBJ2-7
CASSWEGGRVQYF
TGTGCCAGCAGCTGGGAGGGGGGTAGAGTGCAGTACTTC
>.|.|16|TRBV12-5|TRBJ1-5
CASGLVLTGRNQPQHF
TGTGCTAGTGGTTTGGTACTTACGGGGAGAAATCAGCCCCAGCATTTT
>.|once|15|TRBV5-1|TRBJ1-5
CASSFSGEDNQPQHF
TGCGCCAGCAGCTTTTCGGGGGAGGACAATCAGCCCCAGCATTTT
>.|.|14|TRBV15|TRBJ2-7
CATREDRGGDEQYF
TGTGCCACCAGAGAGGACCGGGGTGGGGACGAGCAGTACTTC
>TRBD1|.|15|TRBV27|TRBJ1-1
CASSPRTGGNTEAFF
TGTGCCAGCAGTCCTAGGACAGGGGGCAACACTGAAGCTTTCTTT
>TRBD2|.|17|TRBV11-2|TRBJ2-3
CASSLRWTSGGADTQYF
TGTGCCAGCAGCCTACGTTGGACTAGCGGGGGGGCAGATACGCAGTATTTT
>.|.|13|TRBV9|TRBJ1-1
CASSVAANTEAFF
TGTGCCAGCAGCGTGGCGGCCAACACTGAAGCTTTCTTT